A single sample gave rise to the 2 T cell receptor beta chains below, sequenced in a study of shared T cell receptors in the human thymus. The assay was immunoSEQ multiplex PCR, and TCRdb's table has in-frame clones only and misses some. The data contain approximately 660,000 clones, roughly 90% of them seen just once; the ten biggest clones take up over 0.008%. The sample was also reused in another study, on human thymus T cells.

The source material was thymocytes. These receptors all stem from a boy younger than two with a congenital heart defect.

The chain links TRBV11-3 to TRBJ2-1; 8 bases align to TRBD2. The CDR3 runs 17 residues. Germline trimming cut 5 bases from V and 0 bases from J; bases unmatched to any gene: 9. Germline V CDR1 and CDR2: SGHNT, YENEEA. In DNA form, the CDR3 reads TGTGCCAGCAGCCCCACCCGCGGGGGGAGCTCCTACAATGAGCAGTTCTTC. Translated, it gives CASSPTRGGSSYNEQFF.

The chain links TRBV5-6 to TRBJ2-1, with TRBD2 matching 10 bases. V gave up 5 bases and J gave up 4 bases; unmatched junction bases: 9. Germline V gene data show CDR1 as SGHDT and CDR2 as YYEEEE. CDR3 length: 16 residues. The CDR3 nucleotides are TGTGCCAGCAGTTGGCTTACTAGCGGGAATTACAATGAGCAGTTCTTC. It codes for CASSWLTSGNYNEQFF.